This TCR beta chain was sequenced in a study of T cells in Graves' hyperthyroidism and ophthalmopathy. Hyperthyroidism of Graves' type that showed no ophthalmopathy progression within 18 months was stable. Based on clinical symptoms, serum thyroxine and TRAb, thyroid ultrasound and orbital computed tomography, diagnoses were reached. RNA transcripts yielded amplified TCR beta CDR3 regions. The TCR CDR3 was amplified in a first-round RT-PCR using the HTBI primer set. In TCRdb, the multiplex PCR reads were re-called with MiXCR into one record per CDR3 protein. The sample lists some 550,000 distinct CDR3 sequences; less than 25% were seen once. In germline, CDR1 is SGHAT, CDR2 FQDESV (reference sequence). The CDR3 spans 16 residues. The ends were cut back, 1 base at V and 0 bases at J, with 12 bases in the middle.

The specimen was blood. This clonotype originated in a man aged 18 to 30 with Graves' hyperthyroidism. The chain joins TRBV11-1 to TRBJ1-1; unclear D gene. CDR3 amino acids: CASSLVVVGLNTEAFF. Written as DNA, the CDR3 is TGTGCCAGCAGCTTAGTTGTTGTCGGACTGAACACTGAAGCTTTCTTT.